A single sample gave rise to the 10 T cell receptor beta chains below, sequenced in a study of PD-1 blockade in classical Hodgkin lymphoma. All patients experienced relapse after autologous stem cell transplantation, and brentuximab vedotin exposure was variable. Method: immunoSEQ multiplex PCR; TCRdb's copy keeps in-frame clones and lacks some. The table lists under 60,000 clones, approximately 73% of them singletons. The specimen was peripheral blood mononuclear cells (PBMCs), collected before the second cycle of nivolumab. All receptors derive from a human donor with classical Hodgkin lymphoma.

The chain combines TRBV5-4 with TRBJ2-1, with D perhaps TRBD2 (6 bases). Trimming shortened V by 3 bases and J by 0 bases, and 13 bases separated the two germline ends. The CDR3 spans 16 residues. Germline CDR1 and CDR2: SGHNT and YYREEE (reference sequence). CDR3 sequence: CASSSLATNSYNEQFF. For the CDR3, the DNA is TGTGCCAGCAGCTCCCTAGCGACGAACTCCTACAATGAGCAGTTCTTC.

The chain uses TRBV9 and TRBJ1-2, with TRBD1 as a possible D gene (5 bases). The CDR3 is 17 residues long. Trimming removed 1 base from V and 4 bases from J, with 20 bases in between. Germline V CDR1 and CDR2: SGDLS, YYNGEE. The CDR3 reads CASSVSVSRGGGYGYTF. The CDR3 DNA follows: TGTGCCAGCAGCGTATCTGTTTCGAGGGGCGGTGGCTATGGCTACACCTTC.

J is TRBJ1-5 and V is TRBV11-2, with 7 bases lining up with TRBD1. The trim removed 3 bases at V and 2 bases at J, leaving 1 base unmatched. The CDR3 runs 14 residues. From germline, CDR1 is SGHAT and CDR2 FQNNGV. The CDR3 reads CASSFQGGNQPQHF. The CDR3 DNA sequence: TGTGCCAGCAGCTTTCAGGGGGGCAATCAGCCCCAGCATTTT. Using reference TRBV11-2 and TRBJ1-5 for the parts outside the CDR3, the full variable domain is EAGVAQSPRYKIIEKRQSVAFWCNPISGHATLYWYQQILGQGPKLLIQFQNNGVVDDSQLPKDRFSAERLKGVDSTLKIQPAKLEDSAVYLCASSFQGGNQPQHFGDGTRLSIL.

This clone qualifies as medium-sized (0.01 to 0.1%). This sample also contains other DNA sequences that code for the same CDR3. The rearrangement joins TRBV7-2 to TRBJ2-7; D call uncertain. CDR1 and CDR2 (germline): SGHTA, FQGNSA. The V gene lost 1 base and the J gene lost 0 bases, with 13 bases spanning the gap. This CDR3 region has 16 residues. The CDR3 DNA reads TGTGCCAGCAGCTTAGTGGGCGGAACGAGCTCCTACGAGCAGTACTTC. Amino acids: CASSLVGGTSSYEQYF.

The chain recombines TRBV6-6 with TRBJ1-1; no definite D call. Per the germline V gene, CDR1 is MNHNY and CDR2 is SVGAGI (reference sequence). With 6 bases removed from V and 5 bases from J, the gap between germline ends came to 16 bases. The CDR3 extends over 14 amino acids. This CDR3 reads CASSLVVIGTEAFF. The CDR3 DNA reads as TGTGCCAGCAGCCTTGTGGTGATTGGGACTGAAGCTTTCTTT.

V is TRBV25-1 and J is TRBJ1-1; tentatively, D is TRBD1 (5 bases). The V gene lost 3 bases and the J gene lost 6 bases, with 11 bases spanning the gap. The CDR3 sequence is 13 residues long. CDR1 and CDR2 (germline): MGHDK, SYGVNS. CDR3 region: CASSDWKGSEAFF. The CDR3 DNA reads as TGTGCCAGCAGTGACTGGAAGGGGTCTGAAGCTTTCTTT.

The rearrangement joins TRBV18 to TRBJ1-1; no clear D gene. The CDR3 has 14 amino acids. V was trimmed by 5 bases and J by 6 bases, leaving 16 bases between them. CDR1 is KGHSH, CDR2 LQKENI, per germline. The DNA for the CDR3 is TGTGCCAGCTCAACCTTAGAAGGCGGCGCTGAAGCTTTCTTT. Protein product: CASSTLEGGAEAFF.

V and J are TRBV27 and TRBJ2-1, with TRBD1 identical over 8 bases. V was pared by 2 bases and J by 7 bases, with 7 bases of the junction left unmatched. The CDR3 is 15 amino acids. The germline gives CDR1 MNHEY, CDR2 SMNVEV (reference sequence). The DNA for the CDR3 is TGTGCCAGCAGTTTAAGACAGGGGATGTGGAATGAGCAGTTCTTC. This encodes CASSLRQGMWNEQFF.

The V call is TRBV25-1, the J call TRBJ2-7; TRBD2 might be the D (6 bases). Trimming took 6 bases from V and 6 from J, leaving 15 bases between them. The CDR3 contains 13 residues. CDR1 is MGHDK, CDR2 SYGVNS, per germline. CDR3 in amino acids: CASRRRGEGEQYF. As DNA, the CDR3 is TGTGCCAGCAGGAGGAGGGGTGAGGGCGAGCAGTACTTC.

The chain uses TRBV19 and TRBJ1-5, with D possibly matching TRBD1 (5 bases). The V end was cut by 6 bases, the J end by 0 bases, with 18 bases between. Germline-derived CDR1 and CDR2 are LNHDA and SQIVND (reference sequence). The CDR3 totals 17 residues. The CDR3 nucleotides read TGTGCCAGTAGATCCCAGGGTCACATCAATAGCAATCAGCCCCAGCATTTT. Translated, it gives CASRSQGHINSNQPQHF.